These 32 T cell receptor beta chains came from one sample sequenced in a study of cytomegalovirus exposure and HLA in healthy donors. Amplification used 60 Vbeta primers and 13 Jbeta primers. Assay: immunoSEQ multiplex PCR; the TCRdb copy retains only in-frame clones and omits some. The table lists 230,000 or so clones, around 90% of them singletons, with around 1.7% in the top ten. Material: PBMCs. The receptor source for this set is a girl aged 2 to 10 in good health and CMV-seronegative.

The chain joins TRBV4-1 to TRBJ2-7; maybe TRBD1 (6 bases). CDR1 MGHRA and CDR2 YSYEKL come from the germline V gene. The CDR3 contains 15 residues. Trimming removed 1 base from V and 1 base from J, with 11 bases in between. The chain's CDR3 is CASSQGGGGSYEQYF. DNA of the CDR3: TGCGCCAGCAGCCAAGGAGGGGGTGGGTCCTACGAGCAGTACTTC.

The chain combines TRBV19 with TRBJ1-5; TRBD1 might be the D (5 bases). V was cut by 6 bases and J by 1 base, with 13 bases left in between. The CDR3 has 15 amino acids. Per germline, CDR1 LNHDA and CDR2 SQIVND (reference sequence). The chain's CDR3 is CASRVIRVSNQPQHF. The CDR3 DNA is TGTGCCAGTAGGGTAATCAGGGTGAGCAATCAGCCCCAGCATTTT.

The gene calls are TRBV6-1 and TRBJ2-7; 9 bases align to TRBD2. CDR3 length equals 13 residues. V was clipped by 4 bases and J by 2 bases; unmatched bases: 0. CDR1 is MNHNS, CDR2 SASEGT, per germline. CDR3 nucleotides: TGTGCCAGCAGTGGGACTAGCGCCTACGAGCAGTACTTC. Its translation is CASSGTSAYEQYF.

This chain connects TRBV5-4 to TRBJ2-7, with 8 bases that match TRBD2. V trimming: 3 bases; J trimming: 2 bases; junction bases outside the gene matches: 10. CDR3 length equals 16 residues. Per the germline V gene, CDR1 is SGHNT and CDR2 is YYREEE (reference sequence). CDR3 nucleotides: TGTGCCAGCAGCTCATATAAGCGGGAGAAACCCTACGAGCAGTACTTC. Translation gives CASSSYKREKPYEQYF.

This rearrangement joins TRBV14 to TRBJ2-7; 10 nucleotides match TRBD2. Trimming cost V 4 bases and J 0 bases; bases outside gene matches: 0. This CDR3 has 14 residues. From germline, CDR1 is SGHDN and CDR2 FVKESK. CDR3 nucleotides: TGTGCCAGCAGCCTAGCGGGAGGCTCCTACGAGCAGTACTTC. Encoded protein: CASSLAGGSYEQYF.

The gene calls are TRBV7-2 and TRBJ1-6; TRBD1 aligns across 8 bases. The junction had 6 bases not matched to a gene; V was cut back by 8 bases and J by 9 bases. The CDR3 runs 13 residues. The V gene's germline CDR1 is SGHTA and CDR2 FQGNSA. The CDR3 region is CASAAGGSSPLHF. DNA for the CDR3: TGTGCCAGCGCGGCAGGGGGCAGTTCACCCCTCCACTTT.

This clone has more than one count but fewer than ten. The chain employs TRBV5-6 and TRBJ2-7; D may be TRBD1 (6 bases). CDR3 length equals 12 residues. V was clipped by 4 bases and J by 5 bases, with 10 bases between them. Germline V gives CDR1 SGHDT, CDR2 YYEEEE. Here the CDR3 DNA reads TGTGCCAGCAGCCCGGGACACCACGAGCAGTACTTC. Amino acid sequence: CASSPGHHEQYF. Filled out from reference TRBV5-6 and TRBJ2-7, the complete variable domain reads DAGVTQSPTHLIKTRGQQVTLRCSPKSGHDTVSWYQQALGQGPQFIFQYYEEEERQRGNFPDRFSGHQFPNYSSELNVNALLLGDSALYLCASSPGHHEQYFGPGTRLTVT.

This chain joins TRBV7-7 and TRBJ2-3, with 9 nucleotides matching TRBD1. This CDR3 is 15 amino acids long. V was pared by 5 bases and J by 4 bases, with 7 bases of the junction left unmatched. From germline, CDR1 is SSHAT and CDR2 FNYEAQ (reference sequence). The CDR3 DNA reads as TGTGCCAGCAGCCCCGGGACAGGGTATCCAGATACGCAGTATTTT. This gives the protein CASSPGTGYPDTQYF.

V and J are TRBV5-1 and TRBJ2-1; 7 bases line up with TRBD2. This CDR3 spans 15 amino acids. Germline CDR1 SGHRS, CDR2 YFSETQ. V lost 0 bases to trimming and J lost 7 bases; unmatched junction nucleotides: 7. The CDR3 spells CASSLALAAGNEQFF. DNA for the CDR3: TGCGCCAGCAGCTTGGCTCTAGCGGCGGGTAATGAGCAGTTCTTC.

The V gene is TRBV6-6, the J gene TRBJ1-5; 7 bases are a match to TRBD1. Germline V gene lookup returns CDR1 MNHNY and CDR2 SVGAGI (reference sequence). Trimming took 9 bases from V and 4 from J; bases not matched to a gene: 15. The CDR3 runs 16 residues. CDR3 loop: CASHTAGGRGNQPQHF. The CDR3 DNA reads as TGTGCCAGTCACACGGCAGGGGGAAGGGGAAATCAGCCCCAGCATTTT.

The J gene is TRBJ2-4, the V gene TRBV2; a possible D gene is TRBD1 (5 bases). Germline V CDR1 and CDR2: SNHLY, FYNNEI. CDR3 length equals 14 residues. V was cut by 3 bases and J by 6 bases, with 12 bases left in between. This CDR3 is CASSDKGPINIQYF. CDR3 bases: TGTGCCAGCAGTGATAAGGGGCCGATAAACATTCAGTACTTC. Full variable domain (missing parts from reference TRBV2 and TRBJ2-4): EPEVTQTPSHQVTQMGQEVILRCVPISNHLYFYWYRQILGQKVEFLVSFYNNEISEKSEIFDDQFSVERPDGSNFTLKIRSTKLEDSAMYFCASSDKGPINIQYFGAGTRLSVL.

The chain couples TRBV6-1 to TRBJ1-2, with a weak D call TRBD1 (5 bases). Per the germline V gene, CDR1 is MNHNS and CDR2 is SASEGT. Trimming shortened V by 0 bases and J by 4 bases, and 18 bases separated the two germline ends. The CDR3 spans 17 residues. The CDR3, as DNA: TGTGCCAGCAGTGAAGCGCTAGGGGCCTCAGTGGTCTATGGCTACACCTTC. Translation: CASSEALGASVVYGYTF.

The V gene is TRBV27, the J gene TRBJ2-7; possible D gene TRBD2, 6 bases. The CDR3 has 14 residues. Looked up from germline, CDR1 is MNHEY and CDR2 is SMNVEV (reference sequence). The V end was cut by 8 bases, the J end by 4 bases, with 18 bases between. This chain's CDR3 is CASGGGSSGYEQYF. As DNA, the CDR3 is TGTGCCAGCGGGGGAGGCTCATCTGGTTACGAGCAGTACTTC.

The chain employs TRBV19 and TRBJ2-2, with D unclear. The CDR3 is made up of 14 amino acids. Trimming removed 4 bases at V and 2 bases at J, with 8 bases between. Per the germline V gene, CDR1 is LNHDA and CDR2 is SQIVND (reference sequence). The CDR3: CASSNLFNTGELFF. CDR3 DNA sequence: TGTGCCAGTAGTAATCTGTTCAACACCGGGGAGCTGTTTTTT.

The chain couples TRBV30 to TRBJ1-6, with D unclear. Germline loops: CDR1 GTSNPN, CDR2 SVGIG (reference sequence). Trimming stripped 2 bases from V and 7 bases from J, with 12 bases between. The CDR3 sequence is 14 residues long. The DNA for the CDR3 is TGTGCCTGGAGTAAATGGACTGACAATTCACCCCTCCACTTT. Its protein is CAWSKWTDNSPLHF.

The chain uses TRBV19 and TRBJ2-7, with 12 bases identical to TRBD2. The germline V gene has CDR1 LNHDA and CDR2 SQIVND (reference sequence). After removal of 7 bases from V and 4 bases from J, the junction contained 5 bases not matched to a gene. This CDR3 comprises 14 residues. The CDR3 DNA sequence: TGTGCCAGTAAACGGACTAGCGGGATATACGAGCAGTACTTC. Translating it yields CASKRTSGIYEQYF.

Written as DNA, the CDR3 is TGTGCCAGTACCCCTGGGGAGGGTTTAACTGAAGCTTTCTTT. Residues: CASTPGEGLTEAFF. The V call is TRBV19, the J call TRBJ1-1; D remains unclear. Germline CDR1 is LNHDA and CDR2 is SQIVND (reference sequence). The CDR3 is made up of 14 amino acids. Deletions cut 7 bases from V and 5 bases from J, with 17 bases between.

CDR3 protein: CASSLALSGRAETQYF. In DNA form, the CDR3 reads TGTGCCAGCAGCTTAGCGCTTAGCGGGAGGGCAGAGACCCAGTACTTC. The V gene is TRBV7-9, the J gene TRBJ2-5, with 11 bases lining up with TRBD2. The germline V gene has CDR1 SEHNR and CDR2 FQNEAQ (reference sequence). Unmatched junction bases numbered 4, after V lost 0 bases and J lost 4 bases. This CDR3 spans 16 amino acids.

This clone was recorded once. The chain combines TRBV10-2 with TRBJ1-5; the match to TRBD1 covers 7 bases. J gave up 7 bases and V 10 bases, and 10 bases lay outside the gene matches. Germline V CDR1 and CDR2: WSHSY, SAAADI. This CDR3 spans 13 amino acids. The CDR3 DNA reads as TGCGCCACCCAAGGAGGGGGCATGCAGCCCCAGCATTTT. Protein product: CATQGGGMQPQHF.

V gene TRBV15 combines with J gene TRBJ2-7; D remains ambiguous. Germline CDR1 reads LNHNV; CDR2 reads YYDKDF (reference sequence). This CDR3 is built from 13 residues. Trimming pared 0 bases from V and 3 bases from J, leaving 6 bases between. The CDR3 DNA reads TGTGCCACCAGCAGAGATTGGAGCTACGAGCAGTACTTC. It specifies CATSRDWSYEQYF. The whole variable domain, filled in from reference TRBV15 and TRBJ2-7, reads DAMVIQNPRYQVTQFGKPVTLSCSQTLNHNVMYWYQQKSSQAPKLLFHYYDKDFNNEADTPDNFQSRRPNTSFCFLDIRSPGLGDTAMYLCATSRDWSYEQYFGPGTRLTVT.

This chain joins TRBV21-1 and TRBJ1-2. TRBV21-1 is noted as a pseudogene. CDR3 size: 17 residues. CDR3 loop: CASSKARWQRMPYGYTF. For the CDR3, the DNA is TGTGCCAGCAGCAAAGCGCGGTGGCAGCGAATGCCTTATGGCTACACCTTC.

The V call is TRBV30, the J call TRBJ1-3; tentative D call: TRBD1 (5 bases). V was cut by 5 bases and J by 0 bases, with 11 bases left in between. CDR1 is GTSNPN, CDR2 SVGIG, per germline (reference sequence). The CDR3 extends over 14 amino acids. CDR3 residues: CAWGGASSGNTIYF. CDR3 bases: TGTGCCTGGGGCGGGGCCTCCTCTGGAAACACCATATATTTT.

The chain joins TRBV27 to TRBJ1-5, with D hard to call. The CDR3 consists of 11 residues. The V end lost 7 bases, the J end lost 3 bases, and 4 bases lay between the germline ends. Germline V gene sequence: CDR1 MNHEY, CDR2 SMNVEV (reference sequence). The CDR3 loop is CASTVNQPQHF. The CDR3 DNA is TGTGCCAGCACCGTCAATCAGCCCCAGCATTTT.

The rearrangement joins TRBV7-6 to TRBJ2-1; 11 bases are a match to TRBD2. Losses at the gene ends were 2 bases for V and 4 bases for J; bases not matched to a gene: 4. Germline V gene data show CDR1 as SGHVS and CDR2 as FNYEAQ. CDR3 length: 16 amino acids. The CDR3 loop reads CASSLLGTSGYNEQFF. The DNA of the CDR3 is TGTGCCAGCAGCTTACTCGGGACTAGCGGATACAATGAGCAGTTCTTC.

The chain couples TRBV10-3 to TRBJ2-5; D perhaps matches TRBD1 (5 bases). CDR1 is ENHRY, CDR2 SYGVKD, per germline. V was shortened by 6 bases and J by 0 bases, with 8 bases between the two germline ends. CDR3 length: 13 residues. As DNA, the CDR3 is TGTGCCATCAGAGACAGTTACCAAGAGACCCAGTACTTC. It encodes CAIRDSYQETQYF.

The chain uses TRBV19 and TRBJ1-5; possible D gene TRBD1, 5 bases. The length of the CDR3 is 15 residues. Germline assignment: CDR1 LNHDA and CDR2 SQIVND (reference sequence). Trimming shortened V by 7 bases and J by 9 bases, and 22 bases separated the two germline ends. The CDR3 DNA reads as TGTGCCAGTACCTTATCCGCGGCAGGGAAGATGCCCCAGCATTTT. Protein product: CASTLSAAGKMPQHF.

The chain employs TRBV11-2 and TRBJ2-1; 8 positions match TRBD2. Germline values: CDR1 SGHAT, CDR2 FQNNGV. This CDR3 comprises 16 residues. J lost 3 bases, V lost 4 bases, and 8 bases had no gene match. The DNA of the CDR3 is TGTGCCAGCAGCTGGGGGAGCGGGGGCCTCTACAATGAGCAGTTCTTC. Protein sequence: CASSWGSGGLYNEQFF.

The chain joins TRBV29-1 to TRBJ1-5, with TRBD1 identical over 9 bases. Germline CDR1 and CDR2: SQVTM and ANQGSEA. Losses at the gene ends were 7 bases for V and 4 bases for J; bases not matched to a gene: 5. The CDR3 sequence is 13 residues long. The CDR3 here is CSGGQGQNQPQHF. Written as DNA, the CDR3 is TGCAGCGGGGGACAGGGACAAAATCAGCCCCAGCATTTT.

The genes are TRBV23-1 and TRBJ1-5; 11 bases map to TRBD1. TRBV23-1 belongs to the ORF category, with a function that is uncertain. The CDR3 has 17 amino acids. V lost 2 bases to trimming and J lost 4 bases; unmatched junction nucleotides: 7. CDR3 nucleotides: TGCGCCAGCAGTCAACATACCGGGACAGGGGGGAATCAGCCCCAGCATTTT. As protein: CASSQHTGTGGNQPQHF.

Only one count was recorded for this clone. J is TRBJ1-2 and V is TRBV7-2, with D hard to call. Per germline, CDR1 SGHTA and CDR2 FQGNSA. The CDR3 length is 16 residues. V dropped 1 base and J dropped 4 bases, with 16 bases sitting between them. For the CDR3, the DNA is TGTGCCAGCAGCTTAGACGGTGGCGGCCAGCCCTATGGCTACACCTTC. It yields the protein CASSLDGGGQPYGYTF.

The genes are TRBV19 and TRBJ1-4, with TRBD1 matching 8 bases. Germline loops: CDR1 LNHDA, CDR2 SQIVND (reference sequence). The length of the CDR3 is 14 residues. The V segment lost 0 bases and the J segment 12 bases; nucleotides outside the gene matches: 6. The chain's CDR3 is CASSIEAGGAELFF. The DNA for the CDR3 is TGTGCCAGTAGTATAGAAGCAGGGGGCGCGGAACTGTTTTTT.

The chain has TRBV6-1 and TRBJ1-4; 10 bases match TRBD1. Germline trimming cut 6 bases from V and 8 bases from J; bases unmatched to any gene: 6. Germline-derived CDR1 and CDR2 are MNHNS and SASEGT. The length of the CDR3 is 14 residues. DNA for the CDR3: TGTGCCAGCAGGGTGGGACAGGGGTACGAAAAACTGTTTTTT. This sequence encodes CASRVGQGYEKLFF.